The source of this TCR beta chain is a study of blood T cell repertoires in COVID-19. Germline CDR1 is SGHRS and CDR2 is YFSETQ. CDR3 length equals 15 residues. V dropped 5 bases and J dropped 1 base, with 10 bases sitting between them. This table comes from immunoSEQ multiplex PCR, and its TCRdb copy is limited to in-frame clones, with some not included. The data hold roughly 170,000 clones, with 70% to 80% observed a single time. This clonotype was sampled from a woman aged 60-75 years with COVID-19, enrolled during active disease. What was sequenced was peripheral blood. The rearrangement uses TRBV5-1 and TRBJ2-6, with D maybe TRBD1 (5 bases). The CDR3 DNA follows: TGCGCCAGCAGTTCGACAGCTTCTGGGGCCAACGTCCTGACTTTC. It is translated as CASSSTASGANVLTF. Full variable domain (remainder filled in from reference TRBV5-1 and TRBJ2-6): KAGVTQTPRYLIKTRGQQVTLSCSPISGHRSVSWYQQTPGQGLQFLFEYFSETQRNKGNFPGRFSGRQFSNSRSEMNVSTLELGDSALYLCASSSTASGANVLTFGAGSRLTVL.